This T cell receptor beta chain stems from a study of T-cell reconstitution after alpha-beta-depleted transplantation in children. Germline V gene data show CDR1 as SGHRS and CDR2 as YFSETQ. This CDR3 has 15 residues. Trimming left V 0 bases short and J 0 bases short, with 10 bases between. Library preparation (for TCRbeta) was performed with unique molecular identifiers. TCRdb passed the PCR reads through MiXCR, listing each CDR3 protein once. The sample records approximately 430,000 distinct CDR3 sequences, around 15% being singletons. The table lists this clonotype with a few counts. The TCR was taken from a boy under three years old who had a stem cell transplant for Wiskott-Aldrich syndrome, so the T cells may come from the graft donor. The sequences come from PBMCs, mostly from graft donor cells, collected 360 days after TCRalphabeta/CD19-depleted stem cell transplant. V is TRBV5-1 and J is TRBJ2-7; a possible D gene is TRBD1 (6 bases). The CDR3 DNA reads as TGCGCCAGCAGCTTGGCCGGGACATACTCCTACGAGCAGTACTTC. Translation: CASSLAGTYSYEQYF.